The 12 T cell receptor beta chains below were found in one sample sequenced in a study of identifying expanded T cells in peripheral blood. Generated by immunoSEQ multiplex PCR, the TCRdb table keeps only in-frame clones and is missing some. The sample lists more than 75,000 clones, around 86% seen once, with around 6% in the top ten. Sample: blood. These receptors were taken from a person between 18 and 75 years old in good health.

The V gene is TRBV11-3, the J gene TRBJ1-6, with 8 bases that match TRBD1. Germline CDR1 reads SGHNT; CDR2 reads YENEEA. V was clipped by 6 bases and J by 7 bases; unmatched bases: 11. This CDR3 spans 16 amino acids. The CDR3 DNA sequence: TGTGCCAGCAGATTAACCGGGACAGGACACAATTCACCCCTCCACTTT. Translated, it gives CASRLTGTGHNSPLHF.

The CDR3 loop reads CASSILSGASTDTQYF. CDR3 DNA sequence: TGTGCCAGTAGTATCTTATCGGGGGCTAGCACAGATACGCAGTATTTT. The chain links TRBV19 to TRBJ2-3; TRBD1 or TRBD2 may be the D gene (6 bases each). The CDR3 totals 16 residues. The germline V and J ends were trimmed by 3 bases and 0 bases, with 13 bases remaining between them. CDR1 and CDR2 from the germline V gene are LNHDA and SQIVND (reference sequence).

This clone has more than one count but fewer than ten. The chain carries TRBV7-9 and TRBJ1-1; the D is unclear. CDR1 and CDR2 (germline): SEHNR, FQNEAQ (reference sequence). Trimming pared 1 base from V and 7 bases from J, leaving 10 bases between. CDR3 length: 13 residues. The CDR3 loop is CASSLGPAGEAFF. The CDR3 coding sequence is TGTGCCAGCAGCTTAGGGCCCGCGGGTGAAGCTTTCTTT.

The V call is TRBV4-1, the J call TRBJ1-2, with 7 bases identical to TRBD1. Germline trimming cut 4 bases from V and 6 bases from J; bases unmatched to any gene: 20. This CDR3 comprises 18 residues. The germline V gene has CDR1 MGHRA and CDR2 YSYEKL. The chain's CDR3 is CASSPRQGPRMVKDGYTF. For the CDR3, the DNA is TGCGCCAGCAGCCCCAGACAGGGCCCACGAATGGTTAAGGATGGCTACACCTTC.

The V call is TRBV4-1, the J call TRBJ1-3; D not resolved. CDR1 is MGHRA, CDR2 YSYEKL, per germline. Deletions cut 1 base from V and 0 bases from J, with 7 bases between. The CDR3 totals 15 residues. The CDR3 region has the DNA TGCGCCAGCAGCCAAGCCGACTCCTCTGGAAACACCATATATTTT. It codes for CASSQADSSGNTIYF.

The chain couples TRBV2 to TRBJ1-3; possible D gene TRBD1, 5 bases. In germline, CDR1 is SNHLY, CDR2 FYNNEI. The CDR3 runs 15 residues. V was clipped by 2 bases and J by 4 bases, with 12 bases between them. CDR3 bases: TGTGCCAGCAGTGAATGGGGGGACGTCGGAAACACCATATATTTT. It is translated as CASSEWGDVGNTIYF.

This clone was seen many times. The genes are TRBV2 and TRBJ2-7; D is uncertain. This CDR3 spans 14 amino acids. Trimming left V 2 bases short and J 0 bases short, with 8 bases between. Germline assignment: CDR1 SNHLY and CDR2 FYNNEI. This CDR3 reads CASSEQSISYEQYF. In nucleotides, the CDR3 is TGTGCCAGCAGTGAACAGTCTATCTCCTACGAGCAGTACTTC.

This chain links TRBV7-2 with TRBJ1-4, with D hard to call. V was cut by 0 bases and J by 7 bases, with 12 bases left in between. The germline V gene encodes CDR1 SGHTA and CDR2 FQGNSA. This CDR3 is 15 amino acids long. The CDR3 DNA is TGTGCCAGCAGCTTAGCATGGGGTGCCGGTGAAAAACTGTTTTTT. Protein sequence: CASSLAWGAGEKLFF.

The rearrangement joins TRBV6-5 to TRBJ1-6; D unresolved. Deletions cut 2 bases from V and 7 bases from J, with 9 bases between. CDR1 is MNHEY and CDR2 is SVGAGI in the germline V gene. The CDR3 extends over 14 amino acids. CDR3 sequence reads: CASSYRGANSPLHF. The CDR3 DNA reads as TGTGCCAGCAGTTACCGGGGTGCGAATTCACCCCTCCACTTT.

This clone has a single count. This chain links TRBV29-1 with TRBJ1-5; D is uncertain. CDR1 and CDR2 from the germline V gene are SQVTM and ANQGSEA. The V and J ends lost 5 bases and 0 bases respectively, with 5 bases between them. The CDR3 totals 12 residues. CDR3 bases: TGCAGCGTTAGAAATAGCAATCAGCCCCAGCATTTT. Translating it yields CSVRNSNQPQHF.

The chain links TRBV5-1 to TRBJ2-7; tentatively, D is TRBD1 (6 bases). With 7 bases removed from V and 5 bases from J, the gap between germline ends came to 16 bases. The CDR3 runs 13 residues. In germline, CDR1 is SGHRS, CDR2 YFSETQ. This chain's CDR3 is CASSVQGKDEQYF. The CDR3 DNA reads as TGCGCCAGCTCGGTACAGGGTAAAGACGAGCAGTACTTC.

The V call is TRBV9, the J call TRBJ1-2; D uncertain. V shed 0 bases and J shed 6 bases, with 18 bases lying between them. The germline V gene has CDR1 SGDLS and CDR2 YYNGEE. The CDR3 is made up of 16 amino acids. The CDR3 spells CASSVAPSPGSNGYTF. The CDR3 DNA follows: TGTGCCAGCAGCGTAGCCCCATCCCCCGGGAGCAATGGCTACACCTTC.